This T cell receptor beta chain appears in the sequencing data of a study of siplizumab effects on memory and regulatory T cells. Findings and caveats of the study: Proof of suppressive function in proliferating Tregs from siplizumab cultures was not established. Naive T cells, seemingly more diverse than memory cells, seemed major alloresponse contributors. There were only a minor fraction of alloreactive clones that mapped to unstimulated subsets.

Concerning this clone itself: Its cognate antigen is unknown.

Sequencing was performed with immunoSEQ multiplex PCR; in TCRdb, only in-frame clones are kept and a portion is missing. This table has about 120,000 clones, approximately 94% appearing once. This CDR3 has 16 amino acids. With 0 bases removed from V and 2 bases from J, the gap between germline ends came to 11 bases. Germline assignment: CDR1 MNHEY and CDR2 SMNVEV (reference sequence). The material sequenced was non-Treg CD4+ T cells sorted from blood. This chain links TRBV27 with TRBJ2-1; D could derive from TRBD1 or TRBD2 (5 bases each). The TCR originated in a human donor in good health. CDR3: CASSLSGDAPYNEQFF. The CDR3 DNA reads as TGTGCCAGCAGTTTATCGGGGGACGCTCCCTACAATGAGCAGTTCTTC.